The 3 T cell receptor beta chains below all came from one sample that was sequenced in a study of blood T cell repertoires in COVID-19. Sequenced by immunoSEQ multiplex PCR; TCRdb stores in-frame clones only, minus some. The sample shows over 40,000 clones, 90% of them seen only once. Specimen: peripheral blood. The receptors originated from a man between 65 and 85 years old with acute or convalescent COVID-19.

A single count supports this clone. This chain links TRBV5-4 with TRBJ2-5; 9 positions match TRBD1. CDR3 size: 16 residues. Looked up from germline, CDR1 is SGHNT and CDR2 is YYREEE (reference sequence). The V gene end was trimmed by 0 bases and the J gene end by 4 bases; junction bases not matched to a gene: 7. The CDR3 sequence: CASSLAGDRGLETQYF. CDR3 DNA sequence: TGTGCCAGCAGCTTGGCCGGAGACAGGGGGTTAGAGACCCAGTACTTC.

This clone was observed a handful of times. The rearrangement links TRBV5-4 to TRBJ2-2, with D perhaps TRBD1 (6 bases). CDR1 is SGHNT and CDR2 is YYREEE in the germline V gene (reference sequence). The V end lost 3 bases, the J end lost 4 bases, and 16 bases lay between the germline ends. CDR3 size: 16 residues. The CDR3 bases are TGTGCCAGCAGCTCAGCCAGGGGACGGACCACCGGGGAGCTGTTTTTT. It translates to CASSSARGRTTGELFF.

The genes are TRBV7-3 and TRBJ2-2; no firm D call. The CDR3 length is 13 residues. CDR1 is SGHTA, CDR2 FQGTGA, per germline. V lost 5 bases and J 4 bases, leaving 8 bases between the germline ends. The CDR3 DNA sequence: TGTGCCAGCAGCCTCGGTAGCACCGGGGAGCTGTTTTTT. Translated, it gives CASSLGSTGELFF.